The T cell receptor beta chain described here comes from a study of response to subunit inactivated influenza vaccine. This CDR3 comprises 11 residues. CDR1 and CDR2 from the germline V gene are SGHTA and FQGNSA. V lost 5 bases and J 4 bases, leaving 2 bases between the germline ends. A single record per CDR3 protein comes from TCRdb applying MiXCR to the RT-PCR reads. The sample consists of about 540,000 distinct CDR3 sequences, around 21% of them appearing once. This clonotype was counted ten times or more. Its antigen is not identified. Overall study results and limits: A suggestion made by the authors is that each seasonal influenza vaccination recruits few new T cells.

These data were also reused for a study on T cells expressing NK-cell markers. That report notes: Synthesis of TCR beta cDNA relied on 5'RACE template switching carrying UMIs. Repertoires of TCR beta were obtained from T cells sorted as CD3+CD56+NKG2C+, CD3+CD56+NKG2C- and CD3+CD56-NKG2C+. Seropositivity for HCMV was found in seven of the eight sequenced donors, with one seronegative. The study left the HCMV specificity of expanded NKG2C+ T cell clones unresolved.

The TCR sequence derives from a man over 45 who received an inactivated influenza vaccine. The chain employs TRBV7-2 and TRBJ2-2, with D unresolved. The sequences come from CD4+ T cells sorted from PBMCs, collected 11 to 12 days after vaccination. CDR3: CASSPTGELFF. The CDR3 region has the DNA TGTGCCAGCAGCCCCACCGGGGAGCTGTTTTTT.